This TCR beta chain was captured in a study of blood T cell repertoires in COVID-19. The method was immunoSEQ multiplex PCR; TCRdb's version includes in-frame clones alone and lacks a portion of them. Among 150,000 or so clones listed, 70% to 90% were seen once. The germline V gene has CDR1 SGHNT and CDR2 YYREEE (reference sequence). There are 17 residues in the CDR3. Unmatched junction bases numbered 8, after V lost 4 bases and J lost 1 base. The clonotype was recovered from a woman in her sixties with COVID-19, enrolled during active disease. The sequenced sample consisted of peripheral blood. The J gene is TRBJ1-4, the V gene TRBV5-4; 9 bases fit TRBD1. CDR3 amino acids: CASSLGQGKRTNEKLFF. In DNA form, the CDR3 reads TGTGCCAGCAGCCTCGGACAGGGGAAGAGAACTAATGAAAAACTGTTTTTT.